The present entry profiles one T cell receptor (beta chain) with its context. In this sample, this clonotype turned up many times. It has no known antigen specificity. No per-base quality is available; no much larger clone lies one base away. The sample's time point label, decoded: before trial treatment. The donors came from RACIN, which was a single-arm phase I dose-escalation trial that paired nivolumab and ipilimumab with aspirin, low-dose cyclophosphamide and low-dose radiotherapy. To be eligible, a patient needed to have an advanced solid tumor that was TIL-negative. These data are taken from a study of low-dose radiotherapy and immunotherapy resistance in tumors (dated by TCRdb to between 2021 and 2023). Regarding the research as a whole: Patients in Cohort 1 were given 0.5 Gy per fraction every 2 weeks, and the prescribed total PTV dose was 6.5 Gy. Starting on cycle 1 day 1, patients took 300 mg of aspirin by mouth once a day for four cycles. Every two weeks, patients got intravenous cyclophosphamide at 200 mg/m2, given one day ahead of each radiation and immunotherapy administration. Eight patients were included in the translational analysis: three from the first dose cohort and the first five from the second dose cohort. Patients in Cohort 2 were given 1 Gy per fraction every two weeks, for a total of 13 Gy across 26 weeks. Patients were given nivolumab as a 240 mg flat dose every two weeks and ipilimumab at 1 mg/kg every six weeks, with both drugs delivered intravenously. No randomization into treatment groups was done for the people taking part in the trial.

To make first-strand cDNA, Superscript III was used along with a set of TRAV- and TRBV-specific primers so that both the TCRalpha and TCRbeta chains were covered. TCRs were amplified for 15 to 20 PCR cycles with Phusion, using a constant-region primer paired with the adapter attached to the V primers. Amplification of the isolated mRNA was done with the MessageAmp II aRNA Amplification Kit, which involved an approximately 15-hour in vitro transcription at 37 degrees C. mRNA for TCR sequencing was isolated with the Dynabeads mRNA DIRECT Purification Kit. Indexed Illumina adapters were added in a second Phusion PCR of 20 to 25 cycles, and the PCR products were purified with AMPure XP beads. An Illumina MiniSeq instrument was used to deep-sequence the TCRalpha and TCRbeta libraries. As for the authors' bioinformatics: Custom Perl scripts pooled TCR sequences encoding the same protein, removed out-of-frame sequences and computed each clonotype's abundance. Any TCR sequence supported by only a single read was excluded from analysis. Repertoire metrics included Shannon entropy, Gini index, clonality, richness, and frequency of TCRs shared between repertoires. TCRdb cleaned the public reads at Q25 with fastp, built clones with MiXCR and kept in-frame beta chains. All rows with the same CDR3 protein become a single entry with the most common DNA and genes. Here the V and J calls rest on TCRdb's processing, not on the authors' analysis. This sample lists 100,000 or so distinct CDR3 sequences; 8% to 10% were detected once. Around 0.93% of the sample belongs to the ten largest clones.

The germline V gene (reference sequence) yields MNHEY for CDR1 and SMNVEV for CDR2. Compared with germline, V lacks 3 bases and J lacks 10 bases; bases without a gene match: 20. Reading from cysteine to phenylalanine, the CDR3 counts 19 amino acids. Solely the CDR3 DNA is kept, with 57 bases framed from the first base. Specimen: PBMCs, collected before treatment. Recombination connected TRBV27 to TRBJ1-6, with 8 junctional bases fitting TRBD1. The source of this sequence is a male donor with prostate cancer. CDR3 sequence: CASSFLGAGGALDASPLHF. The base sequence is TGTGCCAGCAGTTTCCTCGGGGCAGGGGGCGCTTTGGACGCGTCACCCCTCCACTTT.